This is a list of T cell receptor beta chains from one sample in a study of blood T cell repertoires in COVID-19. The protocol was immunoSEQ multiplex PCR, while the TCRdb copy is restricted to in-frame clones and leaves out a portion. The table has approximately 280,000 clones, roughly 87% seen once; the top ten hold 5.5% to 7%. The sample taken for sequencing was PBMCs or T cells enriched from blood (not recorded which). The receptors derive from a woman between 40 and 55 years old who had recovered from COVID-19. Each CDR3 is given with its conserved first and last residue. The order of the fields is D gene, V gene, J gene, clone size, CDR3 protein, CDR3 DNA. The D gene is left open where the match is weak. Size values are once, few and many counts, or a class for expanded clones, and some rows have none.

D gene: .; V gene: TRBV5-1; J gene: TRBJ2-1; clone size: once; CDR3 protein: CASSLDWSGEQFF; CDR3 DNA: TGCGCCAGCAGCTTGGACTGGAGCGGTGAGCAGTTCTTC
D gene: TRBD1; V gene: TRBV6-6; J gene: TRBJ2-7; clone size: .; CDR3 protein: CASRTGTGTFEQYF; CDR3 DNA: TGTGCCAGCAGGACCGGGACAGGGACCTTCGAGCAGTACTTC
D gene: TRBD1; V gene: TRBV19; J gene: TRBJ1-4; clone size: .; CDR3 protein: CASSIARGNEKLFF; CDR3 DNA: TGTGCCAGTAGTATCGCCAGGGGGAATGAAAAACTGTTTTTT
D gene: TRBD1; V gene: TRBV5-4; J gene: TRBJ2-7; clone size: .; CDR3 protein: CASSSGQGPYEQYF; CDR3 DNA: TGTGCCAGCAGCTCGGGACAGGGACCCTACGAGCAGTACTTC
D gene: .; V gene: TRBV19; J gene: TRBJ2-7; clone size: .; CDR3 protein: CASSIQGSGYEQYF; CDR3 DNA: TGTGCCAGTAGTATTCAGGGGAGCGGATACGAGCAGTACTTC
D gene: .; V gene: TRBV21-1; J gene: TRBJ1-2; clone size: .; CDR3 protein: CASSLPSTLTYGYTF; CDR3 DNA: TGTGCCAGCAGCCTTCCCTCGACTTTAACTTATGGCTACACCTTC
D gene: TRBD2; V gene: TRBV9; J gene: TRBJ2-2; clone size: .; CDR3 protein: CASSASGTNTGELFF; CDR3 DNA: TGTGCCAGCAGTGCGAGCGGGACGAACACCGGGGAGCTGTTTTTT
D gene: TRBD2; V gene: TRBV29-1; J gene: TRBJ2-7; clone size: .; CDR3 protein: CSVALAGGTADEQYF; CDR3 DNA: TGCAGCGTTGCTCTAGCGGGAGGCACTGCGGACGAGCAGTACTTC
D gene: .; V gene: TRBV27; J gene: TRBJ1-6; clone size: once; CDR3 protein: CASSVVASPYNSPLHF; CDR3 DNA: TGTGCCAGCAGCGTGGTGGCTTCACCCTATAATTCACCCCTCCACTTT
D gene: TRBD2; V gene: TRBV29-1; J gene: TRBJ2-2; clone size: few; CDR3 protein: CSVRDAAGVFGGELFF; CDR3 DNA: TGCAGCGTGCGGGATGCAGCGGGAGTGTTTGGGGGGGAGCTGTTTTTT
D gene: TRBD1; V gene: TRBV7-2; J gene: TRBJ2-5; clone size: .; CDR3 protein: CASSLGPGGGQETQYF; CDR3 DNA: TGTGCCAGCAGCTTAGGTCCAGGGGGCGGTCAAGAGACCCAGTACTTC
D gene: TRBD1; V gene: TRBV27; J gene: TRBJ1-3; clone size: .; CDR3 protein: CASRLTGSGNTIYF; CDR3 DNA: TGTGCCAGCAGGCTGACAGGGAGTGGAAACACCATATATTTT
D gene: .; V gene: TRBV3-1/TRBV3-2; J gene: TRBJ1-2; clone size: .; CDR3 protein: CASSIGTNPYGYTF; CDR3 DNA: TGTGCCAGCAGCATAGGGACAAACCCCTATGGCTACACCTTC
D gene: .; V gene: TRBV6-6; J gene: TRBJ1-2; clone size: .; CDR3 protein: CASIPGGEALYGYTF; CDR3 DNA: TGTGCCAGCATACCCGGGGGGGAGGCGCTCTATGGCTACACCTTC
D gene: TRBD2; V gene: TRBV5-1; J gene: TRBJ2-7; clone size: .; CDR3 protein: CASSRGLAGPGDEQYF; CDR3 DNA: TGCGCCAGCAGTCGGGGACTAGCGGGACCAGGGGACGAGCAGTACTTC
D gene: .; V gene: TRBV3-1/TRBV3-2; J gene: TRBJ2-1; clone size: .; CDR3 protein: CASSQNLAVVTGEQFF; CDR3 DNA: TGTGCCAGCAGCCAGAATCTTGCTGTGGTGACGGGTGAGCAGTTCTTC
D gene: .; V gene: TRBV20-1; J gene: TRBJ1-5; clone size: .; CDR3 protein: CSASPNQPQHF; CDR3 DNA: TGCAGTGCTAGCCCTAATCAGCCCCAGCATTTT
D gene: TRBD1; V gene: TRBV30; J gene: TRBJ1-1; clone size: once; CDR3 protein: CAWGRRQGLTTEAFF; CDR3 DNA: TGTGCCTGGGGACGACGACAGGGGCTTACTACTGAAGCTTTCTTT
D gene: .; V gene: TRBV6-5; J gene: TRBJ1-1; clone size: .; CDR3 protein: CASRRTENTEAFF; CDR3 DNA: TGTGCCAGCAGGCGGACAGAGAACACTGAAGCTTTCTTT
D gene: TRBD1; V gene: TRBV6-5; J gene: TRBJ1-2; clone size: .; CDR3 protein: CASRGDRGPGYTF; CDR3 DNA: TGTGCCAGCAGGGGGGACAGGGGGCCTGGCTACACCTTC
D gene: TRBD1; V gene: TRBV5-1; J gene: TRBJ1-6; clone size: .; CDR3 protein: CASSRYGTELHF; CDR3 DNA: TGCGCCAGCAGCCGATACGGGACAGAACTCCACTTT
D gene: TRBD1; V gene: TRBV7-2; J gene: TRBJ2-2; clone size: .; CDR3 protein: CASSPRTGGFAGELFF; CDR3 DNA: TGTGCCAGCAGCCCAAGGACAGGGGGCTTCGCCGGGGAGCTGTTTTTT
D gene: .; V gene: TRBV7-2; J gene: TRBJ2-7; clone size: .; CDR3 protein: CASSLYNYEQYF; CDR3 DNA: TGTGCCAGCAGCTTATACAATTACGAGCAGTACTTC
D gene: .; V gene: TRBV19; J gene: TRBJ2-7; clone size: .; CDR3 protein: CASSRVAAGSEQYF; CDR3 DNA: TGTGCCAGTAGCAGGGTAGCGGCCGGGTCCGAGCAGTACTTC
D gene: .; V gene: TRBV10-3; J gene: TRBJ2-1; clone size: few; CDR3 protein: CATQQVNLNNEQFF; CDR3 DNA: TGTGCCACCCAACAGGTGAACTTAAACAATGAGCAGTTCTTC
D gene: .; V gene: TRBV3-1/TRBV3-2; J gene: TRBJ1-5; clone size: once; CDR3 protein: CASSRGTPGQPQHF; CDR3 DNA: TGTGCCAGCAGCCGGGGGACACCAGGCCAGCCCCAGCATTTT
D gene: .; V gene: TRBV7-8; J gene: TRBJ1-4; clone size: once; CDR3 protein: CASSSLGGTEKLFF; CDR3 DNA: TGTGCCAGCAGCTCCCTCGGGGGGACTGAAAAACTGTTTTTT
D gene: .; V gene: TRBV21-1; J gene: TRBJ1-1; clone size: .; CDR3 protein: CASTRRGDTEAFF; CDR3 DNA: TGTGCCAGCACCCGCCGGGGGGACACTGAAGCTTTCTTT
D gene: .; V gene: TRBV4-1; J gene: TRBJ2-3; clone size: .; CDR3 protein: CASSQGWDHSTGTQYF; CDR3 DNA: TGCGCCAGCAGCCAAGGTTGGGACCACTCCACAGGGACGCAGTATTTT
D gene: TRBD2; V gene: TRBV9; J gene: TRBJ2-5; clone size: .; CDR3 protein: CASSKGLARETQYF; CDR3 DNA: TGTGCCAGCAGCAAGGGACTAGCAAGGGAGACCCAGTACTTC
D gene: .; V gene: TRBV4-2; J gene: TRBJ2-5; clone size: once; CDR3 protein: CASSQAWGDAWETQYF; CDR3 DNA: TGTGCCAGCAGCCAAGCCTGGGGGGACGCATGGGAGACCCAGTACTTC
D gene: .; V gene: TRBV10-1; J gene: TRBJ1-1; clone size: .; CDR3 protein: CASSVSPGRANTEAFF; CDR3 DNA: TGCGCCAGCAGTGTTTCCCCCGGCAGGGCGAACACTGAAGCTTTCTTT
D gene: TRBD1; V gene: TRBV28; J gene: TRBJ1-6; clone size: .; CDR3 protein: CASSLGQVLRSPLHF; CDR3 DNA: TGTGCCAGCAGTTTGGGACAGGTCTTGAGGTCACCCCTCCACTTT
D gene: TRBD1; V gene: TRBV13; J gene: TRBJ1-1; clone size: .; CDR3 protein: CASRYRQGFTEAFF; CDR3 DNA: TGTGCCAGCAGGTATCGACAGGGGTTCACTGAAGCTTTCTTT
D gene: TRBD1; V gene: TRBV30; J gene: TRBJ1-1; clone size: few; CDR3 protein: CAWSVQAGGLTEAFF; CDR3 DNA: TGTGCCTGGAGTGTCCAGGCAGGGGGCCTTACTGAAGCTTTCTTT
D gene: .; V gene: TRBV10-2; J gene: TRBJ1-1; clone size: .; CDR3 protein: CASSGQTEAFF; CDR3 DNA: TGCGCCAGCAGTGGACAGACTGAAGCTTTCTTT
D gene: TRBD2; V gene: TRBV3-1/TRBV3-2; J gene: TRBJ2-3; clone size: .; CDR3 protein: CAINLLLAGVDTQYF; CDR3 DNA: TGTGCCATCAACCTCCTACTAGCGGGAGTCGATACGCAGTATTTT
D gene: .; V gene: TRBV4-3; J gene: TRBJ1-4; clone size: many; CDR3 protein: CASSQDWRVGPEKLFF; CDR3 DNA: TGCGCCAGCAGCCAAGATTGGAGGGTAGGGCCCGAAAAACTGTTTTTT
D gene: .; V gene: TRBV6-1; J gene: TRBJ2-7; clone size: .; CDR3 protein: CASSEQPRFTSYEQYF; CDR3 DNA: TGTGCCAGCAGTGAACAACCTAGATTTACCTCCTACGAGCAGTACTTC
D gene: .; V gene: TRBV7-9; J gene: TRBJ1-4; clone size: .; CDR3 protein: CASSPVGPRGAAEKLFF; CDR3 DNA: TGTGCCAGCAGCCCCGTAGGGCCCCGGGGGGCGGCGGAAAAACTGTTTTTT
D gene: .; V gene: TRBV9; J gene: TRBJ2-3; clone size: .; CDR3 protein: CASSAGGDTQYF; CDR3 DNA: TGTGCCAGCAGCGCGGGCGGGGATACGCAGTATTTT
D gene: .; V gene: TRBV11-1; J gene: TRBJ1-1; clone size: few; CDR3 protein: CASSPGEGDTEAFF; CDR3 DNA: TGTGCCAGCAGCCCGGGGGAAGGGGACACTGAAGCTTTCTTT
D gene: TRBD2; V gene: TRBV27; J gene: TRBJ2-1; clone size: .; CDR3 protein: CASSLGTSGRSDEQFF; CDR3 DNA: TGTGCCAGCAGTCTCGGGACTAGCGGGAGATCGGATGAGCAGTTCTTC
D gene: .; V gene: TRBV28; J gene: TRBJ2-5; clone size: .; CDR3 protein: CASSSRGDQETQYF; CDR3 DNA: TGTGCCAGCAGTTCGCGCGGGGACCAAGAGACCCAGTACTTC
D gene: .; V gene: TRBV19; J gene: TRBJ1-2; clone size: .; CDR3 protein: CASSSNGELYGYTF; CDR3 DNA: TGTGCCAGTAGTTCCAACGGAGAGTTGTATGGCTACACCTTC
D gene: TRBD2; V gene: TRBV7-2; J gene: TRBJ2-3; clone size: .; CDR3 protein: CASSPGLANRGDTQYF; CDR3 DNA: TGTGCCAGCAGCCCGGGACTAGCTAATCGAGGGGATACGCAGTATTTT
D gene: .; V gene: TRBV24-1; J gene: TRBJ2-6; clone size: few; CDR3 protein: CATSKGGRLHSGANVLTF; CDR3 DNA: TGTGCCACCAGTAAAGGGGGACGGCTACACTCTGGGGCCAACGTCCTGACTTTC
D gene: TRBD1; V gene: TRBV28; J gene: TRBJ1-5; clone size: .; CDR3 protein: CASSLRTRGDQPQHF; CDR3 DNA: TGTGCCAGCAGTTTGCGGACCAGGGGGGATCAGCCCCAGCATTTT
D gene: TRBD2; V gene: TRBV19; J gene: TRBJ2-1; clone size: .; CDR3 protein: CASSILTSGYNEQFF; CDR3 DNA: TGTGCCAGTAGTATCCTGACTAGCGGGTACAATGAGCAGTTCTTC
D gene: .; V gene: TRBV28; J gene: TRBJ2-6; clone size: .; CDR3 protein: CASSPPGAGANVLTF; CDR3 DNA: TGTGCCAGCAGTCCCCCAGGGGCTGGGGCCAACGTCCTGACTTTC
D gene: TRBD1; V gene: TRBV19; J gene: TRBJ1-1; clone size: few; CDR3 protein: CASREQGAGEAFF; CDR3 DNA: TGTGCCAGTAGGGAACAGGGGGCAGGGGAAGCTTTCTTT
D gene: TRBD1; V gene: TRBV18; J gene: TRBJ2-5; clone size: .; CDR3 protein: CASSHGQVGETQYF; CDR3 DNA: TGTGCCAGCTCACACGGACAGGTTGGTGAGACCCAGTACTTC
D gene: .; V gene: TRBV7-3; J gene: TRBJ2-6; clone size: once; CDR3 protein: CASSLTGTGSGANVLTF; CDR3 DNA: TGTGCCAGCAGCTTAACCGGAACAGGCTCTGGGGCCAACGTCCTGACTTTC
D gene: .; V gene: TRBV19; J gene: TRBJ2-5; clone size: .; CDR3 protein: CASRGGNQETQYF; CDR3 DNA: TGTGCCAGTAGAGGAGGGAATCAAGAGACCCAGTACTTC
D gene: .; V gene: TRBV27; J gene: TRBJ1-5; clone size: .; CDR3 protein: CASSLSTGNDRPQHF; CDR3 DNA: TGTGCCAGCAGTTTATCGACTGGTAACGATCGGCCCCAGCATTTT
D gene: .; V gene: TRBV9; J gene: TRBJ1-1; clone size: .; CDR3 protein: CASSVRENTEAFF; CDR3 DNA: TGTGCCAGCAGCGTGCGGGAGAACACTGAAGCTTTCTTT
D gene: .; V gene: TRBV10-3; J gene: TRBJ2-4; clone size: .; CDR3 protein: CAISEPGGLDLGIQYF; CDR3 DNA: TGTGCCATCAGTGAACCCGGAGGGCTAGATTTAGGCATTCAGTACTTC